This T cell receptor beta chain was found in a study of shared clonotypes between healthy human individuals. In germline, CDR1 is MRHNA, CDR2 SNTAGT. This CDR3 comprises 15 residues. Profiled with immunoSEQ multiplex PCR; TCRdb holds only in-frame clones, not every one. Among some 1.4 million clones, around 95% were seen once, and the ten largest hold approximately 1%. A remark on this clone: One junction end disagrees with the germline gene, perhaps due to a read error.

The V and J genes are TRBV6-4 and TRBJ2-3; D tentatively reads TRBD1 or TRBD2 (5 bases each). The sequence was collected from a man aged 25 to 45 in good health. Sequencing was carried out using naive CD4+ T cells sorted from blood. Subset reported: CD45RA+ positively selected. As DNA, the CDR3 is TGTGCCACCACTAGGACCGCGTGGGGCACAGATGCGCAGTATTTT. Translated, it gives CATTRTAWGTDAQYF.